Below, one T cell receptor (beta chain) is given with its context. The data derive from a study of blood T cell repertoires in COVID-19. TCRdb keeps only in-frame clones here, not all; method: immunoSEQ multiplex PCR. The table records 100,000 to 140,000 clones, 84% of them present only once. Sequenced material: peripheral blood. The clonotype originates from a human donor in a cohort sampled during active COVID-19.

The CDR3 DNA reads as TGTGCCCCCCGGTCAGGACAGGGGGACTCTGGGGCCAACGTCCTGACTTTC. Protein: CAPRSGQGDSGANVLTF. J is TRBJ2-6 and V is TRBV19, with 10 bases identical to TRBD1. Germline loops: CDR1 LNHDA, CDR2 SQIVND (reference sequence). The trim removed 11 bases at V and 0 bases at J, leaving 10 bases unmatched. There are 17 residues in the CDR3.